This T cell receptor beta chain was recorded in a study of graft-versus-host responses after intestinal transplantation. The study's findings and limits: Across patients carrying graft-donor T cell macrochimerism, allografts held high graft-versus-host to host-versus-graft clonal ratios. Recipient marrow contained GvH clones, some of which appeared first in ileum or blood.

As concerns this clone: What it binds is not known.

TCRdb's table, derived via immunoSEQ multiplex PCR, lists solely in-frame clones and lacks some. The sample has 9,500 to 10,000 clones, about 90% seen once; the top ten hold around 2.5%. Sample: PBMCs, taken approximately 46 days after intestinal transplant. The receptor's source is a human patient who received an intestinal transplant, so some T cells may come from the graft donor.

This CDR3 is CAWRPDPGTGTNTGELFF. For the CDR3, the DNA is TGTGCCTGGAGGCCAGACCCCGGGACAGGAACGAACACCGGGGAGCTGTTTTTT. V and J are TRBV30 and TRBJ2-2; 8 nucleotides agree with TRBD1. V lost 3 bases, J lost 0 bases, and 12 bases stayed unmatched. Germline V lookup: CDR1 GTSNPN, CDR2 SVGIG (reference sequence). The CDR3 contains 18 residues. The full variable domain, completed using reference TRBV30 and TRBJ2-2, is SQTIHQWPATLVQPVGSPLSLECTVEGTSNPNLYWYRQAAGRGLQLLFYSVGIGQISSEVPQNLSASRPQDRQFILSSKKLLLSDSGFYLCAWRPDPGTGTNTGELFFGEGSRLTVL.